This T cell receptor beta chain was found in a study of blood T cell repertoires in COVID-19. Study summary: COVID-19 samples from acute and convalescent phases originated in the United States, Italy and Spain. T cells, B-cell-depleted T cells, or PBMCs provided the cDNA or gDNA that served as material.

CDR3 length: 14 residues. With 2 bases removed from V and 4 bases from J, the gap between germline ends came to 11 bases. Germline CDR1 and CDR2: ENHRY and SYGVKD. Original handling: Using reference gene primer amplification, nucleated cell counts were estimated. The table came from immunoSEQ multiplex PCR; TCRdb's copy has only in-frame clones and leaves some out. That table supplies the V and J calls and clone size; D and trimming were determined from the DNA. Altogether about 330,000 clones are present, around 82% being singletons, with the ten largest covering 1% to 1.5%. The origin of this receptor is a woman in her forties or fifties with acute or convalescent COVID-19. Material for sequencing was peripheral blood. V gene TRBV10-3 combines with J gene TRBJ1-2, with TRBD1 as a possible D gene (5 bases). CDR3 sequence: CAISEGRVAYGYTF. CDR3 DNA sequence: TGTGCCATCAGTGAGGGCAGGGTAGCCTATGGCTACACCTTC.